This record covers a single TCR beta chain. This CDR3 has 15 residues. CDR1 is LGHDT and CDR2 is YNNKEL in the germline V gene (reference sequence). With 5 bases clipped from V and 2 bases from J, the junction kept 7 bases outside the gene matches. The data were taken from a study of blood T cell repertoires in COVID-19. In the study overall: PBMCs, B-cell-depleted T cells, or T cells provided the cDNA or gDNA that made up the material.

Produced via immunoSEQ multiplex PCR; TCRdb's table is partial and in-frame only. The sample yields 450,000 to 500,000 clones, approximately 86% seen once. In terms of age and location, participants ranged from about 18 to 89 years and lived in approximately 24 US areas. The specimen sequenced was PBMCs or T cells enriched from blood (not recorded which). The gene calls are TRBV3-1 (or the pseudogene TRBV3-2) and TRBJ1-1; 8 nucleotides align to TRBD1. This receptor was obtained from a woman aged 55 to 70 who had recovered from COVID-19. CDR3 in amino acids: CASSYGQGGNTEAFF. The DNA of the CDR3 is TGTGCCAGCAGCTACGGACAGGGCGGTAACACTGAAGCTTTCTTT.